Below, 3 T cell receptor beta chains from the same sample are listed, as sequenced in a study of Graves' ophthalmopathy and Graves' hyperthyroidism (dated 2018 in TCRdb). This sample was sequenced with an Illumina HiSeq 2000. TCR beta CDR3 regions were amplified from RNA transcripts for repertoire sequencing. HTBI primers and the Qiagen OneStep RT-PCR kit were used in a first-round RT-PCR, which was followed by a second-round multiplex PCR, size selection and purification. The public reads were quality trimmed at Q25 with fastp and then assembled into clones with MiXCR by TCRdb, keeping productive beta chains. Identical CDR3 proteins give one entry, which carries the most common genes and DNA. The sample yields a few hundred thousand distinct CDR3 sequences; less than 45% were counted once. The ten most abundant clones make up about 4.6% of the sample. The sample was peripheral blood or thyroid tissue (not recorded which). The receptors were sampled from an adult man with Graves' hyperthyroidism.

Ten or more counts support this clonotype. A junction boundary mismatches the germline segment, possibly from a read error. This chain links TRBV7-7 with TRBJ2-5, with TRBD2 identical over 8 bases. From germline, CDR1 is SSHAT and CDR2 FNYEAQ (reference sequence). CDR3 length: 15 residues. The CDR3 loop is CASSFGGGRQETQYF. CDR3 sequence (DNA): TGTGCTAGCAGCTTTGGCGGGGGGCGCCAAGAGACCCAGTACTTC.

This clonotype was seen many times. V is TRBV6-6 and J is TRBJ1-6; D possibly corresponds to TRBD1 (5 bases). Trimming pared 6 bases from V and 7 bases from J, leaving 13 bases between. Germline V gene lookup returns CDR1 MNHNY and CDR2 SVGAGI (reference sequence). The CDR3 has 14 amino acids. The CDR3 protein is CASSEGTRNSPLHF. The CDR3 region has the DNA TGTGCCAGCAGCGAAGGGACGCGGAATTCACCCCTCCACTTT.

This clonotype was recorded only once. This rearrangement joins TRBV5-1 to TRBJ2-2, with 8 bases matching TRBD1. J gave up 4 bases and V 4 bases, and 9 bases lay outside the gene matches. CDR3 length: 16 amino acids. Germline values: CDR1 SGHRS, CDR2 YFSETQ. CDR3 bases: TGCGCCAGCAGCCCGGACGGGACAGGAGGCACCGGGGAGCTGTTTTTT. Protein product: CASSPDGTGGTGELFF.